This T cell receptor (beta chain) comes out of a study of shared clonotypes between healthy human individuals. The assay was immunoSEQ multiplex PCR, and TCRdb's table has in-frame clones only and misses some. The data hold roughly 810,000 clones, with about 96% observed a single time. This CDR3 is built from 14 residues. From germline, CDR1 is KGHSH and CDR2 LQKENI. The V gene end was trimmed by 7 bases and the J gene end by 4 bases; junction bases not matched to a gene: 7. Terminally differentiated effector memory CD45RA+ cells were left out of the naive CD8 fraction, which was CD45RO-negative and positively selected for CCR7.

The sample consisted of naive CD8+ T cells sorted from blood. The gene calls are TRBV18 and TRBJ2-1; 7 nucleotides align to TRBD2. This clonotype was sampled from a man in his thirties or forties in good health. CDR3: CASYPGLNYNEQFF. Written as DNA, the CDR3 is TGTGCCAGCTACCCGGGACTAAATTACAATGAGCAGTTCTTC. The full variable domain, rest sourced from reference TRBV18 and TRBJ2-1, is NAGVMQNPRHLVRRRGQEARLRCSPMKGHSHVYWYRQLPEEGLKFMVYLQKENIIDESGMPKERFSAEFPKEGPSILRIQQVVRGDSAAYFCASYPGLNYNEQFFGPGTRLTVL.